The source of this TCR beta chain is a study of monozygotic twins with inflammatory bowel disease. The CDR3 is made up of 13 amino acids. TCRdb reprocessed the 5' RACE reads and keeps a single row for each CDR3 protein, giving no DNA. This sample's table reports 330,000 or so distinct CDR3 sequences. The genes are TRBV12-3 or TRBV12-4 and TRBJ2-1; TCRdb's D call of TRBD1 is untestable without DNA. The material sequenced was blood. The clonotype was recovered from a human donor with ulcerative colitis or Crohn's disease, or a healthy co-twin of an affected twin (not recorded which). The CDR3 spells CASGHGQSDEQFF.